This is a list of T cell receptor beta chains from one sample in a study of T cell clones after liver transplantation. Libraries were prepared by immunoSEQ multiplex PCR; TCRdb keeps only in-frame clonotypes and omits some of them. The sample includes tens of thousands of clones, 90% of them seen just once. This material consisted of CD4+ T cells from blood, taken before liver transplant. Receptor source: a human donor who received a liver transplant. Each CDR3 is given with its conserved first and last residue. Size is stated for part of the rows, as once, few or many counts, or as a class when the clone is expanded.

clone_size j_call v_call cdr3_aa
- TRBJ2-2 TRBV10-1 CASTSSLFF
- TRBJ1-1 TRBV18 CASSLNRVGDTEAFF
- TRBJ2-7 TRBV6-6 CASRVGHYEQYF
- TRBJ2-5 TRBV5-4 CASSLAASGSGETQYF
- TRBJ2-7 TRBV9 CASATQSGSSEQYF
- TRBJ2-5 TRBV11-3 CASSLPGSETQYF
- TRBJ2-7 TRBV5-4 CASSLGTSGRLYEQYF
- TRBJ2-7 TRBV5-6 CASSPVYDLTYEQYF
- TRBJ2-7 TRBV27 CASSWVEGSYEQYF
once TRBJ1-2 TRBV6-5 CASARTGVYGYTF
- TRBJ1-5 TRBV12-5 CASFPGENQPQHF
- TRBJ2-7 TRBV14 CASSPSGGLYEQYF
- TRBJ1-4 TRBV7-3 CASSSTGRGQGEDEKLFF
once TRBJ2-1 TRBV6-5 CASSFPGYNEQFF
- TRBJ2-3 TRBV29-1 CSVGTVRSIDTQYF
few TRBJ1-3 TRBV25-1 CASSGPGQVSGNTIYF
- TRBJ2-7 TRBV7-9 CASSLELSAYEQYF
few TRBJ2-5 TRBV27 CASSLMPGTGSETQYF
- TRBJ2-2 TRBV11-1 CASSFQLAGGAGELFF
- TRBJ1-1 TRBV28 CASRPWTENTEAFF
once TRBJ2-2 TRBV29-1 CSVENRRTGANTGELFF
- TRBJ2-7 TRBV2 CASRLLTGVYEQYF
- TRBJ2-2 TRBV6-4 CASSQEWNTGELFF
- TRBJ2-7 TRBV5-1 CASSLPGTSYEQYF
few TRBJ2-7 TRBV5-5 CASSGDRGAYEQYF
- TRBJ2-7 TRBV7-2 CASSLNRAYEQYF
- TRBJ2-3 TRBV10-2 CASSDPQPPADTQYF
- TRBJ2-5 TRBV4-2 CASSQDAAGGRGLAGGQETQYF
- TRBJ2-1 TRBV11-3 CASSFTSGRAFNEQFF
- TRBJ1-2 TRBV25-1 CASLGTAGTQGGGYGYTF